The rows below give T cell receptor beta chains drawn from one sample of a study of blood T cell repertoires in COVID-19. TCRdb keeps only in-frame clones here, not all; method: immunoSEQ multiplex PCR. Among some 250,000 clones, under 90% were seen once, and the ten largest hold almost 4%. What was sequenced was PBMCs or T cells enriched from blood (not recorded which). All receptors derive from a woman in her thirties with acute COVID-19. Both conserved end residues are part of each CDR3. The D gene is left open where the match is weak. Part of the rows lack a size; the others show once, few, many or a class for expanded clones.

d_call: .; j_call: TRBJ1-1; clone_size: .; v_call: TRBV27; cdr3_nt: TGTGCCAGCAGTTTAAGGGGCCTGAACACTGAAGCTTTCTTT; cdr3_aa: CASSLRGLNTEAFF
d_call: TRBD1; j_call: TRBJ2-6; clone_size: .; v_call: TRBV7-9; cdr3_nt: TGTGCCACGAGGAAGGGGGCCGGGGCCAACGTCCTGACTTTC; cdr3_aa: CATRKGAGANVLTF
d_call: .; j_call: TRBJ1-1; clone_size: .; v_call: TRBV4-1; cdr3_nt: TGCGCCAGCAGCATCGTAGGGAGTCCCGATACTTTCTTT; cdr3_aa: CASSIVGSPDTFF
d_call: TRBD1; j_call: TRBJ1-6; clone_size: few; v_call: TRBV7-9; cdr3_nt: TGTGCCAGCAGCCCCAGGGGGGAATCACCCCTCCACTTT; cdr3_aa: CASSPRGESPLHF
d_call: .; j_call: TRBJ1-6; clone_size: .; v_call: TRBV5-6; cdr3_nt: TGTGCCAGCAGCTTCAAGGTGGGGGGGCGATCACCCCTCCACTTT; cdr3_aa: CASSFKVGGRSPLHF
d_call: .; j_call: TRBJ1-2; clone_size: .; v_call: TRBV7-9; cdr3_nt: TGTGCCAGCAGCTTATTCAGGGGCGATGGCTACACCTTC; cdr3_aa: CASSLFRGDGYTF
d_call: .; j_call: TRBJ2-7; clone_size: .; v_call: TRBV5-5; cdr3_nt: TGTGCCAGCAGCTTGCTCGGAGACTACGAGCAGTACTTC; cdr3_aa: CASSLLGDYEQYF
d_call: .; j_call: TRBJ1-1; clone_size: .; v_call: TRBV6-5; cdr3_nt: TGTGCCAGCAGTTATTACCAGGGCAGGGGCACTGAAGCTTTCTTT; cdr3_aa: CASSYYQGRGTEAFF
d_call: .; j_call: TRBJ1-1; clone_size: .; v_call: TRBV4-1; cdr3_nt: TGCGCCAGCAGCCAATATAGCATGAACACTGAAGCTTTCTTT; cdr3_aa: CASSQYSMNTEAFF
d_call: TRBD1; j_call: TRBJ1-5; clone_size: .; v_call: TRBV6-5; cdr3_nt: TGTGCCAGCACAGCCGACAGGGGGCTTCAGCCCCAGCATTTT; cdr3_aa: CASTADRGLQPQHF
d_call: TRBD2; j_call: TRBJ2-7; clone_size: .; v_call: TRBV11-2; cdr3_nt: TGTGCCAGCAGCTTAGGGCCTAGCGGGGGATACGAGCAGTACTTC; cdr3_aa: CASSLGPSGGYEQYF
d_call: .; j_call: TRBJ1-2; clone_size: once; v_call: TRBV4-3; cdr3_nt: TGCGCCAGCAGCCAAGGTCAGGGAATCTATGGCTACACCTTC; cdr3_aa: CASSQGQGIYGYTF
d_call: .; j_call: TRBJ1-4; clone_size: .; v_call: TRBV3-1/TRBV3-2; cdr3_nt: TGTGCCAGCAGCCAAGATCCCGGTACTAATGAAAAACTGTTTTTT; cdr3_aa: CASSQDPGTNEKLFF
d_call: TRBD1; j_call: TRBJ1-1; clone_size: .; v_call: TRBV12-3/TRBV12-4; cdr3_nt: TGTGCCAGCAGTGTAGACAGGGGCACTGAAGCTTTCTTT; cdr3_aa: CASSVDRGTEAFF
d_call: .; j_call: TRBJ1-1; clone_size: many; v_call: TRBV7-8; cdr3_nt: TGTGCCAGCAGTACAAACACTGAAGCTTTCTTT; cdr3_aa: CASSTNTEAFF
d_call: TRBD1; j_call: TRBJ1-5; clone_size: .; v_call: TRBV30; cdr3_nt: TGTGCCTGGAGCGCCCGTGTGGACAGGGGCAATCAGCCCCAGCATTTT; cdr3_aa: CAWSARVDRGNQPQHF
d_call: .; j_call: TRBJ1-3; clone_size: .; v_call: TRBV28; cdr3_nt: TGTGCCAGCAGTACCCTCGAGTTCTCTGGAAACACCATATATTTT; cdr3_aa: CASSTLEFSGNTIYF
d_call: TRBD1; j_call: TRBJ2-3; clone_size: .; v_call: TRBV25-1; cdr3_nt: TGTGCCAGCAGTGTTCGGTCAGGGGGATATAGCACAGATACGCAGTATTTT; cdr3_aa: CASSVRSGGYSTDTQYF
d_call: TRBD1; j_call: TRBJ1-4; clone_size: .; v_call: TRBV3-1/TRBV3-2; cdr3_nt: TGTGCCAGCAGCCTACAGGGACAGGTGATCGAAAAACTGTTTTTT; cdr3_aa: CASSLQGQVIEKLFF
d_call: .; j_call: TRBJ1-5; clone_size: .; v_call: TRBV7-8; cdr3_nt: TGTGCCAGCAGCTTACAGGAACCGGCCGTTAGCAATCAGCCCCAGCATTTT; cdr3_aa: CASSLQEPAVSNQPQHF
d_call: .; j_call: TRBJ2-2; clone_size: .; v_call: TRBV14; cdr3_nt: TGTGCCAGCAGCCAACAACTTTCCGGGGCCGGGGAGCTGTTTTTT; cdr3_aa: CASSQQLSGAGELFF
d_call: TRBD2; j_call: TRBJ2-5; clone_size: .; v_call: TRBV14; cdr3_nt: TGTGCCAGCAGCCAATGGCGGGGGGACCAAGAGACCCAGTACTTC; cdr3_aa: CASSQWRGDQETQYF
d_call: TRBD2; j_call: TRBJ2-7; clone_size: few; v_call: TRBV7-9; cdr3_nt: TGTGCCAGCAGCCTAGCGGGGGGGTCCTACGAGCAGTACTTC; cdr3_aa: CASSLAGGSYEQYF
d_call: TRBD1; j_call: TRBJ2-7; clone_size: .; v_call: TRBV10-3; cdr3_nt: TGTGCCATCAGTGAATACCGGGACAGCCCCTACTTC; cdr3_aa: CAISEYRDSPYF
d_call: TRBD2; j_call: TRBJ2-1; clone_size: .; v_call: TRBV7-2; cdr3_nt: TGTGCCAGCAGCTTAAGCGGGGTAAACCACAATGAGCAGTTCTTC; cdr3_aa: CASSLSGVNHNEQFF
d_call: TRBD1; j_call: TRBJ2-3; clone_size: .; v_call: TRBV24-1; cdr3_nt: TGTGCCACCAGTGATTCCAGGGGGACGGGAGATACGCAGTATTTT; cdr3_aa: CATSDSRGTGDTQYF
d_call: .; j_call: TRBJ2-2; clone_size: .; v_call: TRBV5-1; cdr3_nt: TGCGCCAGCAGCTCGTCGGCCGGGGAGCTGTTTTTT; cdr3_aa: CASSSSAGELFF
d_call: TRBD1; j_call: TRBJ2-3; clone_size: .; v_call: TRBV11-3; cdr3_nt: TGTGCCAGCAGCTTAGGGCAGGGGGAAACAGATACGCAGTATTTT; cdr3_aa: CASSLGQGETDTQYF
d_call: TRBD2; j_call: TRBJ2-5; clone_size: .; v_call: TRBV29-1; cdr3_nt: TGCAGCGGAAGGACTAGCGGGGTAGAGACCCAGTACTTC; cdr3_aa: CSGRTSGVETQYF